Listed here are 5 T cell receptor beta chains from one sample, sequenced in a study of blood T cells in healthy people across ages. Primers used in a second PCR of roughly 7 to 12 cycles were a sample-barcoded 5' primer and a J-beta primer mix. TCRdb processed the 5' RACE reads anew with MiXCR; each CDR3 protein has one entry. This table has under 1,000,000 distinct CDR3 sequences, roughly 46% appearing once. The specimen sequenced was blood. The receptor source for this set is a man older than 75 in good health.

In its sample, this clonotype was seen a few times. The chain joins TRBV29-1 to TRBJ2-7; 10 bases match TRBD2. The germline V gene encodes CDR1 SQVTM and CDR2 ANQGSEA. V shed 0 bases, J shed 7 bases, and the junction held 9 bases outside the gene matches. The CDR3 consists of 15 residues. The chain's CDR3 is CSVEDPSGSENEQYF. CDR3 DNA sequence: TGCAGCGTTGAAGATCCTAGCGGGAGTGAAAATGAGCAGTACTTC.

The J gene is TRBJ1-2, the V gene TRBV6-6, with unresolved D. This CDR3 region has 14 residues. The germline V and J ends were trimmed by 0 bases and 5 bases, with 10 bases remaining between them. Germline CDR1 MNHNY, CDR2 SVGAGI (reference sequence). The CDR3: CASSYSMGLYGYTF. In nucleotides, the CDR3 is TGTGCCAGCAGTTACTCGATGGGCCTTTATGGCTACACCTTC.

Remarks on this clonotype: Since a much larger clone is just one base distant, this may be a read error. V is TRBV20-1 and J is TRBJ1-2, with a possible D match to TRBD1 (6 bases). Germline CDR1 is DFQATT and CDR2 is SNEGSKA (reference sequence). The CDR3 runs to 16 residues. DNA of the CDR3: TGCGGTGCTAGAGATCCCCGGACAGCTTATAACTATGGCTACACCTTC. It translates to CGARDPRTAYNYGYTF.

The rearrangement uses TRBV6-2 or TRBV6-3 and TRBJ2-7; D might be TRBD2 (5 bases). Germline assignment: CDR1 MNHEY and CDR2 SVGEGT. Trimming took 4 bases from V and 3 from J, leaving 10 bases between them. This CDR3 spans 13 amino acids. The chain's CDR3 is CASSLGLLYEQYF. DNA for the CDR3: TGTGCCAGCAGTTTAGGACTTCTCTACGAGCAGTACTTC.

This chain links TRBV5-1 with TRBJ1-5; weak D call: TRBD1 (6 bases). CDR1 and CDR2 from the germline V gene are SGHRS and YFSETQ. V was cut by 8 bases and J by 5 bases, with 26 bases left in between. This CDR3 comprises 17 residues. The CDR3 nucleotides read TGCGCCAGATCCCAAGCCTTCCCGGACAGCATACATCAGCCCCAGCATTTT. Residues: CARSQAFPDSIHQPQHF.